This section outlines one T cell receptor beta chain sequence together with its context. The antigen is not known. Profiled with immunoSEQ multiplex PCR; TCRdb holds only in-frame clones, not every one. The sample includes about 150,000 clones, 93% of them seen just once. This entry belongs to a study of T cell responses to AZD1222 COVID-19 vaccine. Whole-study context: Second doses at about 4 or about 12 weeks were pooled. Study outcomes and limitations: Reportedly, nearly half the spike-specific TCRs target unmutated variant regions. Donors were mostly white British, more females; clonal diversity possibly underestimated.

The germline V gene has CDR1 MNHEY and CDR2 SVGAGI. V was trimmed by 6 bases and J by 2 bases, leaving 7 bases between them. CDR3 length: 13 amino acids. This chain uses TRBV6-5 with TRBJ2-2, with no clear D. The clonotype comes from an adult in good health. The material was peripheral blood, obtained on day 0 of AZD1222 vaccination. In DNA, the CDR3 is TGTGCCAGCAGCGACCTAAACACCGGGGAGCTGTTTTTT. This translates into CASSDLNTGELFF.